The 2 T cell receptor beta chains below all came from one sample that was sequenced in a study of post-analysis software for immune sequencing data. Unique molecular identifiers featured in each of the TCR beta cDNA libraries. TCRdb fed the PCR reads into MiXCR, producing one record per CDR3 protein. Of under 200,000 distinct CDR3 sequences listed, approximately 35% are singletons. The sample was blood, taken after autologous hematopoietic stem cell transplantation. Source of these receptors: a girl aged 5-17 years with multiple sclerosis.

The genes are TRBV9 and TRBJ2-1, with D possibly TRBD2 on 5 matching bases. Trimming left V 4 bases short and J 6 bases short, with 11 bases between. Per the germline V gene, CDR1 is SGDLS and CDR2 is YYNGEE. The length of the CDR3 is 13 residues. In DNA form, the CDR3 reads TGTGCCAGCAGCCTTGGGGAGTCCAATGAGCAGTTCTTC. Encoded protein: CASSLGESNEQFF. The full variable domain, its missing parts supplied by reference TRBV9 and TRBJ2-1, is DSGVTQTPKHLITATGQRVTLRCSPRSGDLSVYWYQQSLDQGLQFLIQYYNGEERAKGNILERFSAQQFPDLHSELNLSSLELGDSALYFCASSLGESNEQFFGPGTRLTVL.

This chain connects TRBV28 to TRBJ2-4; a possible D gene is TRBD1 (6 bases). V dropped 6 bases and J dropped 0 bases, with 15 bases sitting between them. CDR3 length equals 16 residues. Per the germline V gene, CDR1 is MDHEN and CDR2 is SYDVKM. The CDR3, as DNA: TGTGCCAGCAGACAAGGACAGATACTAGCCAAAAACATTCAGTACTTC. It translates to CASRQGQILAKNIQYF.